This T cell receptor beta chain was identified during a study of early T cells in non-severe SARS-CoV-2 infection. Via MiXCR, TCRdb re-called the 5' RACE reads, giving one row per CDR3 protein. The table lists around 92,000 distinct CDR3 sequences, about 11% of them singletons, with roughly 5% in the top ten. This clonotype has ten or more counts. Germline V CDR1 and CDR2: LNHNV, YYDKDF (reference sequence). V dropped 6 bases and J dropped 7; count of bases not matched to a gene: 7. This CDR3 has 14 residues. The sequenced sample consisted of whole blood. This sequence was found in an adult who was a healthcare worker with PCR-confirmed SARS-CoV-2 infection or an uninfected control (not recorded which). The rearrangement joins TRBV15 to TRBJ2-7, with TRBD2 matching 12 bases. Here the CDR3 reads CATRTSGGRGEQYF. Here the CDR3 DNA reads TGTGCCACCAGGACTAGCGGGGGCCGTGGGGAGCAGTACTTC.